This entry concerns a single T cell receptor (beta chain). The antigen is unknown. This sample is part of a study of response to subunit inactivated influenza vaccine. Points from the study as a whole: Authors proposed each seasonal influenza vaccination draws in few new T cells.

TCRdb re-called the RT-PCR reads through MiXCR, storing one row per CDR3 protein. The repertoire includes hundreds of thousands of distinct CDR3 sequences, approximately 17% of them detected once, and approximately 10% sits in the top ten. This CDR3 contains 14 residues. Trimming pared 0 bases from V and 5 bases from J, leaving 13 bases between. CDR1 and CDR2 from the germline V gene are DFQATT and SNEGSKA (reference sequence). The receptor was derived from a man in his fifties who received an inactivated influenza vaccine. The sequences come from PBMCs from blood, collected around 5 days after vaccination. V usage is TRBV20-1 and J usage is TRBJ1-2; the D is unclear. The CDR3 here is CSARDSRTAYGYTF. In nucleotides, the CDR3 is TGCAGTGCTAGAGATTCACGAACGGCTTATGGCTACACCTTC.